This T cell receptor beta chain was sequenced during a study of T cell responses to AZD1222 COVID-19 vaccine (dated by TCRdb to about 2021). In terms of the full investigation: AZD1222 recipients with second doses at about 4 weeks or about 12 weeks were pooled, because spike-specific TCR depth and breadth did not differ between schedules. TCR sequencing was performed for roughly 250 trial participants, of whom around 210 were given two doses of AZD1222 and approximately 26 were given two doses of MenACWY control vaccine. Enrollment into the trials was organized by age into subgroups of 18-55, 56-69 and 70-plus years, and those subgroups contained roughly 150, 30 and 60 TCR-sequenced participants, respectively. The full study reports these points: Reportedly, close to half of the unique spike-specific TCRs recognized epitopes lying outside the regions that are mutated in the B.1.351 and B.1.1.7 variants. Conclusions about previously exposed vaccinees were limited because only five to seven AZD1222 recipients were SARS-CoV-2 seropositive at baseline. Participants were mostly white British and included more females than males, and it was suggested by the authors that clonal diversity may have been underestimated. Because no samples from the day 14 peak response were available, repertoires could be characterized only after the peak T cell response. In the small 56-69-year group, the increase in depth fell short of significance, most likely because of low power. A significant rise in spike-specific TCR breadth and depth was observed after two AZD1222 doses relative to day 0 and relative to MenACWY recipients. CD4 TCRs associated with the vaccine covered the entire spike protein, and the dominant responses were in regions 160-218 and 743-854.

Reading the label with the study, this specimen's time point is: baseline before first vaccination. Samples from vaccinated people were obtained from the UK trials COV001 and COV002, which included a single-blind randomized controlled phase 2/3 trial of AZD1222 (ChAdOx1 nCoV-19) in healthy adults. For TCRbeta chain sequencing, PBMC samples from trial participants were taken at day 0 and at day 28 after the second dose. The CDR3 regions of human TCRbeta chains were analyzed by immunosequencing. Turning to the authors' computational methods: TCRs in the repertoires were matched against a reference library of SARS-CoV-2-specific TCRs that had been generated with the MIRA antigen-specificity platform. Breadth meant the fraction of unique TCRs that were SARS-CoV-2-associated, whereas depth meant the fraction of total T cells that were SARS-CoV-2-associated. Each spike-specific TCR was assigned to its reactive spike region and to a CD4 or CD8 class using the MIRA data. Log10-transformed breadth and depth values were compared by one-way ANOVA with Sidak's multiple comparisons tests. TCRdb re-hosts the immuneACCESS table, in-frame sequences only. Its copies lack some clones; in the studies checked, an unresolved V gene accounts for under half of them, and the cause for the rest is not known. V and J calls and clone size are as listed in that table; D and trimming were resolved from the DNA. Present in this sample are about 120,000 clones, 90% of which were seen just once. The ten biggest clones cover about 7% of the sample.

CDR1 and CDR2 were assigned from the germline V gene as MGHRA and YSYEKL. The V end gives up 8 bases and the J end 8 bases, leaving 14 bases in the junction not matched to a gene. The CDR3 has 16 amino acids, counting the end cysteine and phenylalanine. Only the CDR3 part of the read is kept: 48 bases, read in frame from the first base. In regard to this clone: Its antigen is currently not known. The input lacks base qualities; no much larger clone sits a single base away.

The sample in question was peripheral blood, obtained on day 0 of AZD1222 vaccination. The chain couples TRBV4-1 to TRBJ1-4; 10 bases in between match TRBD1. The receptor's source is an adult in good health. The nucleotides read TGCGCCAGCGAACCGGGACAGGGGCCATTTGGGGAAAAACTGTTTTTT. Its protein reads: CASEPGQGPFGEKLFF.